These T cell receptor beta chains were read from a single sample in a study of cytomegalovirus exposure and HLA in healthy donors. Libraries were prepared by immunoSEQ multiplex PCR; TCRdb keeps only in-frame clonotypes and omits some of them. Of 180,000 or so clones in the sample, about 79% were seen once. The sequenced sample was PBMCs. These receptors all stem from a man aged 50 to 59 in good health and CMV-seropositive. Each CDR3 is given with its conserved first and last residue. Fields, in order: V gene, clone size, J gene, CDR3 protein. A clone size is listed for some rows: how often the clone was seen (once, few, many), or a class if it is expanded.

TRBV2	few	TRBJ1-1	CASSQGQATEAFF
TRBV5-1	NA	TRBJ2-5	CASSLGTGAVETQYF
TRBV28	NA	TRBJ2-7	CASSPRGGSHEQYF
TRBV5-1	NA	TRBJ2-3	CASSGGVGTDTQYF
TRBV4-1	NA	TRBJ1-5	CASSQDIYGGAQPQHF
TRBV5-1	NA	TRBJ2-6	CASSLAAGTGANVLTF
TRBV7-2	NA	TRBJ1-6	CASSTDRGVSYNSPLHF
TRBV4-2	NA	TRBJ2-3	CASSPQRGIPTDTQYF
TRBV6-5	NA	TRBJ2-5	CASSYRGDQYF
TRBV7-2	NA	TRBJ2-3	CASSLISDTQYF
TRBV7-8	NA	TRBJ1-2	CASSLGNRGARGYTF
TRBV6-5	NA	TRBJ1-1	CASSYGRVRMNTEAFF
TRBV27	NA	TRBJ1-1	CASSSRQGRGMNTEAFF
TRBV5-8	NA	TRBJ1-1	CASSGRGMNTEAFF
TRBV19	NA	TRBJ1-1	CASSIDLGRMNTEAFF
TRBV7-9	NA	TRBJ1-4	CASTPLRRSLTSTNEKLFF
TRBV19	NA	TRBJ2-3	CASSERVDTQYF
TRBV11-2	NA	TRBJ1-6	CASSLGFGGSSYNSPLHF
TRBV2	once	TRBJ1-4	CATLRGALNEKLFF
TRBV5-5	NA	TRBJ1-4	CASTEGATNEKLFF
TRBV28	NA	TRBJ1-1	CASSLIRGLGNTEAFF
TRBV9	few	TRBJ2-2	CASSVGATGGPYTGELFF
TRBV7-3	NA	TRBJ2-1	CASSFTDNEQFF
TRBV6-1	NA	TRBJ1-6	CASSDKEGTGYSYNSPLHF
TRBV29-1	NA	TRBJ2-1	CSVEKGVAGGWNEQFF
TRBV15	few	TRBJ2-1	CATSREESGTGGVGEQFF
TRBV7-2	NA	TRBJ1-3	CASSLVLRGLGNTIYF
TRBV28	NA	TRBJ1-2	CASSAAGQRLQGYTF
TRBV13	NA	TRBJ2-2	CASSRKQGVTGELFF
TRBV7-8	once	TRBJ1-2	CASSLQQGYGYTF
TRBV4-1	NA	TRBJ1-5	CASSQVEKQPQHF
TRBV28	NA	TRBJ2-5	CASSLYQYQIAGEQETQYF
TRBV5-1	few	TRBJ2-2	CASSLATGSPGELFF
TRBV9	once	TRBJ2-3	CASSGGQLTDTQYF
TRBV14	NA	TRBJ2-7	CASSQDQFRSYEQYF
TRBV18	once	TRBJ1-3	CASSPTVLDRLSGNTIYF
TRBV15	NA	TRBJ1-2	CATSGWNPGQAVYGYTF
TRBV6-1	NA	TRBJ1-2	CASSAWDSLMTNYGYTF
TRBV12-2	few	TRBJ2-6	CASRLSRVLVRRSNSGANVLTF
TRBV30	NA	TRBJ1-6	CAWSVGGFLRVSPLHF
TRBV19	few	TRBJ1-2	CATHPGQTYGYTF